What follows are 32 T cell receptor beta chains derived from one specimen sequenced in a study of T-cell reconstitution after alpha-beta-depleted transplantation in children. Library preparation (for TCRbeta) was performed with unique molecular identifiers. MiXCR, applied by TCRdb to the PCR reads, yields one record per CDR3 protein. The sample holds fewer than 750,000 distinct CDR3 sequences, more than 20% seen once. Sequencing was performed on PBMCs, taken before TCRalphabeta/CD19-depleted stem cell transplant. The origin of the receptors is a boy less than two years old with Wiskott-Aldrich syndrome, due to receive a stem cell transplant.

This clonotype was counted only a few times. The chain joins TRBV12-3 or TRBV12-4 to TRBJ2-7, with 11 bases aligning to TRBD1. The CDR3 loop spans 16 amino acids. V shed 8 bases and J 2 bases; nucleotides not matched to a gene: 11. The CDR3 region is CASANQVGQGAYEQYF. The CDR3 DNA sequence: TGTGCCAGCGCGAACCAGGTGGGACAGGGGGCCTACGAGCAGTACTTC.

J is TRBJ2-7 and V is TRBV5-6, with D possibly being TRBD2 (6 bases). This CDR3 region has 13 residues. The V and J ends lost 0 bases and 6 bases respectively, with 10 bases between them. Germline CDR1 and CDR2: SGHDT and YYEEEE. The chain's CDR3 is CASSLVFGGEQYF. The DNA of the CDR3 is TGTGCCAGCAGCTTGGTTTTCGGGGGCGAGCAGTACTTC.

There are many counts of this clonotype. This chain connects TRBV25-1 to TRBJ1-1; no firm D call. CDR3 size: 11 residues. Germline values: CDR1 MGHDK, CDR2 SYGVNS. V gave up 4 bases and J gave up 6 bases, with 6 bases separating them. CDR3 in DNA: TGTGCCAGCAGTGTAGGGCCTGAAGCTTTCTTT. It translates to CASSVGPEAFF. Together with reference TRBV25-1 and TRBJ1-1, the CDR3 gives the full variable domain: EADIYQTPRYLVIGTGKKITLECSQTMGHDKMYWYQQDPGMELHLIHYSYGVNSTEKGDLSSESTVSRIRTEHFPLTLESARPSHTSQYLCASSVGPEAFFGQGTRLTVV.

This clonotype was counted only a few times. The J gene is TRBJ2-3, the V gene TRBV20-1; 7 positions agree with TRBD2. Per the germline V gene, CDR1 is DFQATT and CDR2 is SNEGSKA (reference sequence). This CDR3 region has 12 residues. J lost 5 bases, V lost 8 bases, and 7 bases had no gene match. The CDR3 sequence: CSTLAVGDTQYF. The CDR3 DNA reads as TGCAGTACCCTAGCGGTGGGAGATACGCAGTATTTT.

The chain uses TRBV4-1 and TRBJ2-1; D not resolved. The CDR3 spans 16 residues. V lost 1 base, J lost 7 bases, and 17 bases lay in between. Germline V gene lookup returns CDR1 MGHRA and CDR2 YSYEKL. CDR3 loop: CASSQGYSLGNNEQFF. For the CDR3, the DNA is TGCGCCAGCAGCCAAGGATATAGCCTAGGAAATAATGAGCAGTTCTTC.

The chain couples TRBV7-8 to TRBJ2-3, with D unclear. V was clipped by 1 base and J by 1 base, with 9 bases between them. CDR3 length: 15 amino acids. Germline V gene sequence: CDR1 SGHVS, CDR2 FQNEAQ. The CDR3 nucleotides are TGTGCCAGCAGCTTAGAGCGAGCTCGCACAGATACGCAGTATTTT. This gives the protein CASSLERARTDTQYF. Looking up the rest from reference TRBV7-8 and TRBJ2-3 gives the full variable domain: GAGVSQSPRYKVAKRGQDVALRCDPISGHVSLFWYQQALGQGPEFLTYFQNEAQLDKSGLPSDRFFAERPEGSVSTLKIQRTQQEDSAVYLCASSLERARTDTQYFGPGTRLTVL.

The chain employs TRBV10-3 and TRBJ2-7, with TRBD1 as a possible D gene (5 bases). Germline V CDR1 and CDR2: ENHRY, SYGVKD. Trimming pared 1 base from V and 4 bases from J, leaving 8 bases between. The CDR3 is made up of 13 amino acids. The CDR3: CAISEWGAYEQYF. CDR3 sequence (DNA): TGTGCCATCAGTGAGTGGGGCGCTTACGAGCAGTACTTC.

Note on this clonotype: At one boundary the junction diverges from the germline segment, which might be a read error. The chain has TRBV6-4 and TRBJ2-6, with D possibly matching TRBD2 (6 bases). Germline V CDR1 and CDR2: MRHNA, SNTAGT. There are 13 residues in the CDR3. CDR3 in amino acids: CASGGSGANGLTF. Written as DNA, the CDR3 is TGTGCCAGCGGGGGGTCTGGGGCCAACGGCCTGACTTTC.

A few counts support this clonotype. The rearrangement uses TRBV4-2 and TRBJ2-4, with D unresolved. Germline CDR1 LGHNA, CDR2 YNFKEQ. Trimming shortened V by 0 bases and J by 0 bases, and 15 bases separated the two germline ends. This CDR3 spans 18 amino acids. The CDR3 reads CASSQDLQAQLAKNIQYF. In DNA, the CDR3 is TGTGCCAGCAGCCAAGATCTTCAGGCGCAATTAGCCAAAAACATTCAGTACTTC.

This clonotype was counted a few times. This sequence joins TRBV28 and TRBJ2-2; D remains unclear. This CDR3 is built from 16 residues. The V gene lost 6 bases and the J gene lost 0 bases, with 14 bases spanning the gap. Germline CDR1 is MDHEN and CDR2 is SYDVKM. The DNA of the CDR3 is TGTGCCAGCAGCGACACTATAGCACCGAACACCGGGGAGCTGTTTTTT. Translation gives CASSDTIAPNTGELFF.

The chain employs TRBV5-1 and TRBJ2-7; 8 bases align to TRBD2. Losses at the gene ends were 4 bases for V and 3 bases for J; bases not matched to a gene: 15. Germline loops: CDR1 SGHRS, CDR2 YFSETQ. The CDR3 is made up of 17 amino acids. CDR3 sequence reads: CASSKGLGEMPVYEQYF. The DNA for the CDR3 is TGCGCCAGCAGCAAGGGACTAGGGGAAATGCCGGTCTACGAGCAGTACTTC. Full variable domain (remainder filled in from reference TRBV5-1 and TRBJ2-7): KAGVTQTPRYLIKTRGQQVTLSCSPISGHRSVSWYQQTPGQGLQFLFEYFSETQRNKGNFPGRFSGRQFSNSRSEMNVSTLELGDSALYLCASSKGLGEMPVYEQYFGPGTRLTVT.

The CDR3 spells CASSRLAPPYNEQFF. The CDR3, as DNA: TGTGCCAGCAGTCGACTAGCTCCACCTTACAATGAGCAGTTCTTC. V usage is TRBV27 and J usage is TRBJ2-1; 7 bases are shared with TRBD2. The CDR3 spans 15 residues. V shed 5 bases and J 4 bases; nucleotides not matched to a gene: 8. Germline V gene data show CDR1 as MNHEY and CDR2 as SMNVEV (reference sequence).

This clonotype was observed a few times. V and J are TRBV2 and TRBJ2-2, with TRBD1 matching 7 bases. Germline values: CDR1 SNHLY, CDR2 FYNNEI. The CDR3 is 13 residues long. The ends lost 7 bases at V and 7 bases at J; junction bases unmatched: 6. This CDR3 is CASTEQGYGELFF. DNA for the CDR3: TGTGCCAGCACCGAACAGGGGTACGGGGAGCTGTTTTTT. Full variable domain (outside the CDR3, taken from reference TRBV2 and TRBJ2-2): EPEVTQTPSHQVTQMGQEVILRCVPISNHLYFYWYRQILGQKVEFLVSFYNNEISEKSEIFDDQFSVERPDGSNFTLKIRSTKLEDSAMYFCASTEQGYGELFFGEGSRLTVL.

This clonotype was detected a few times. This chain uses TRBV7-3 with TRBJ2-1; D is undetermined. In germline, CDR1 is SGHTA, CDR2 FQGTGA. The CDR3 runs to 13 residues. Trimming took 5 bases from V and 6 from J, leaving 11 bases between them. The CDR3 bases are TGTGCCAGCAGCCGCTCCTCGGGCAATGAGCAGTTCTTC. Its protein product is CASSRSSGNEQFF.

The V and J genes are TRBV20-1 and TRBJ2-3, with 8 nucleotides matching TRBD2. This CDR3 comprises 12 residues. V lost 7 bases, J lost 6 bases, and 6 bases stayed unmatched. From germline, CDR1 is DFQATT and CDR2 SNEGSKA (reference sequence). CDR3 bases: TGCAGTGAGAGCGGGAGTCTCGATACGCAGTATTTT. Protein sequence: CSESGSLDTQYF.

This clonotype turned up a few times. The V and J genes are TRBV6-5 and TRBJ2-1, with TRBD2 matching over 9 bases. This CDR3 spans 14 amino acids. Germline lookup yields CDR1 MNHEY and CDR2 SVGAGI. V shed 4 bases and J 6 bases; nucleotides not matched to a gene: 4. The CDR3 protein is CASSFTGLANEQFF. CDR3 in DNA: TGTGCCAGCAGTTTCACGGGACTAGCCAATGAGCAGTTCTTC.

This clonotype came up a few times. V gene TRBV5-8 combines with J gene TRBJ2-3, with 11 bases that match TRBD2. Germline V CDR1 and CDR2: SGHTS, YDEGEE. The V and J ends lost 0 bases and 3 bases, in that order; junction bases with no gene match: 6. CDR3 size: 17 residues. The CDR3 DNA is TGTGCCAGCAGCTTGGTGGGGCTAGCGGGAGGAACAGATACGCAGTATTTT. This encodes CASSLVGLAGGTDTQYF.

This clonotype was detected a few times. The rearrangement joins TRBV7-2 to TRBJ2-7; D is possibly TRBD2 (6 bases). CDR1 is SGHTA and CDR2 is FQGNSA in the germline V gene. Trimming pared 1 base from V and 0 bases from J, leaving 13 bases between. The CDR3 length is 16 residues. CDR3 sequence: CASSLDSTSFSYEQYF. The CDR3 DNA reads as TGTGCCAGCAGCTTAGATTCGACTAGTTTCTCCTACGAGCAGTACTTC.

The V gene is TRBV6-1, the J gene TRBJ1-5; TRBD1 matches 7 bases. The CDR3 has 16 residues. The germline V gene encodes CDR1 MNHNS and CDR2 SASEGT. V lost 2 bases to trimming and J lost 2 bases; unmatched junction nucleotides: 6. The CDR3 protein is CASSEQGVVGNQPQHF. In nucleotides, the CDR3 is TGTGCCAGCAGTGAACAGGGGGTAGTGGGCAATCAGCCCCAGCATTTT.

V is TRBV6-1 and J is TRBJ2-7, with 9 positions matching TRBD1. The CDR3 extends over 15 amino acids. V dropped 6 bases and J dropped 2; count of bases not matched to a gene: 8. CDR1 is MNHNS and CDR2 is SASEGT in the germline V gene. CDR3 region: CASRDPGTGPYEQYF. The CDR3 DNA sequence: TGTGCCAGCAGGGACCCCGGGACAGGGCCCTACGAGCAGTACTTC.

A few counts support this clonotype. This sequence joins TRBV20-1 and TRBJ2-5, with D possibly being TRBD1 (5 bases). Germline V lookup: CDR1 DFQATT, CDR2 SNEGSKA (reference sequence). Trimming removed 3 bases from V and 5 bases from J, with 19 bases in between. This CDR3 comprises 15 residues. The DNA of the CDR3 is TGCAGTGCTAGTCGTGGGTCGGGCAGGGCGGAGACCCAGTACTTC. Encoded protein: CSASRGSGRAETQYF.

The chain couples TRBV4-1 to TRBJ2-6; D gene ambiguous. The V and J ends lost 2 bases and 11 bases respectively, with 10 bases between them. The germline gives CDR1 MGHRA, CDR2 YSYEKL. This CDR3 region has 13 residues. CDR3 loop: CASSQQILDVLTF. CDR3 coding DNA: TGCGCCAGCAGCCAACAGATTCTGGACGTCCTGACTTTC.

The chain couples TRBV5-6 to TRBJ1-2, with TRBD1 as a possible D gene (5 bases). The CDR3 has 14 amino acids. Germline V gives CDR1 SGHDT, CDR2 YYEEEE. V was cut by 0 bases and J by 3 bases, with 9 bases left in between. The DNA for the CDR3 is TGTGCCAGCAGCTTGGTGGGGGAGGACTATGGCTACACCTTC. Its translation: CASSLVGEDYGYTF.

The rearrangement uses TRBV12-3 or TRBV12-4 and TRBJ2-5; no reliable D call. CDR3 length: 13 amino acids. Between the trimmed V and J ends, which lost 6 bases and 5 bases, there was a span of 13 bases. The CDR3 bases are TGTGCCAGCAGGGCCCCAGTATCGGAGACCCAGTACTTC. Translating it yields CASRAPVSETQYF.

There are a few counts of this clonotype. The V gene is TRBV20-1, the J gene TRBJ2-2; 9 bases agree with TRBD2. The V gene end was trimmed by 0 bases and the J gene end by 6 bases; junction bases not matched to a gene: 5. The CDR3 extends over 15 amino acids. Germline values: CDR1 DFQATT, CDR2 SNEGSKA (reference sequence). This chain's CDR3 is CSAREISGSAGELFF. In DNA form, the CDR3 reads TGCAGTGCTAGAGAAATTAGCGGGAGTGCCGGGGAGCTGTTTTTT.

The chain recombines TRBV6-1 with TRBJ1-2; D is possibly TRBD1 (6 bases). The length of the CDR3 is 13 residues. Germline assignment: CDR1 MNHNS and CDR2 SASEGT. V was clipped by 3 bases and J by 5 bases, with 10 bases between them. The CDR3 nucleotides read TGTGCCAGCAGTGACAGGGGAGGATATGGCTACACCTTC. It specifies CASSDRGGYGYTF.

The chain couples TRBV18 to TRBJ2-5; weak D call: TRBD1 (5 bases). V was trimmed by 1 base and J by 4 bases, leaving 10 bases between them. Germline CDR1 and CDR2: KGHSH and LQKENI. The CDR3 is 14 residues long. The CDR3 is CASSPQGIGETQYF. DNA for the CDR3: TGTGCCAGCTCACCACAGGGGATCGGAGAGACCCAGTACTTC.

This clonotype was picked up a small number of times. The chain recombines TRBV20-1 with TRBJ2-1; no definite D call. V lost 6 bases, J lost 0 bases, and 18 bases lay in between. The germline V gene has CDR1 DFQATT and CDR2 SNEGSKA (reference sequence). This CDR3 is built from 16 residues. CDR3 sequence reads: CSATPILQSSYNEQFF. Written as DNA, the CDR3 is TGCAGTGCCACGCCCATACTCCAAAGCTCCTACAATGAGCAGTTCTTC.

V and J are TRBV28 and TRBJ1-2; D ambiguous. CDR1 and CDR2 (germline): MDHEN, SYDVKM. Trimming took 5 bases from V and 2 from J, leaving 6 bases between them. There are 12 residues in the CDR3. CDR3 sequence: CASSNRNYGYTF. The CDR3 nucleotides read TGTGCCAGCAGTAACCGAAACTATGGCTACACCTTC.

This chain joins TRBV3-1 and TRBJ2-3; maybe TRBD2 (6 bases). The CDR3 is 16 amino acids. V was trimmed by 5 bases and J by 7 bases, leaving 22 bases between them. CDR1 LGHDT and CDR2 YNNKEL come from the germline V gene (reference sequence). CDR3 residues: CASSYSRDFLRNTQYF. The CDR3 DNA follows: TGTGCCAGCAGCTATTCCCGGGACTTTCTCAGGAATACGCAGTATTTT.

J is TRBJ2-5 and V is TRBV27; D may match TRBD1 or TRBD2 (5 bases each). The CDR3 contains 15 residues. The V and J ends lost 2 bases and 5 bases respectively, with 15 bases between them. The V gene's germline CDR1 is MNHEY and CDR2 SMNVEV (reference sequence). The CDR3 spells CASSLEGHGSETQYF. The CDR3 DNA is TGTGCCAGCAGTTTAGAGGGGCATGGGAGTGAGACCCAGTACTTC.

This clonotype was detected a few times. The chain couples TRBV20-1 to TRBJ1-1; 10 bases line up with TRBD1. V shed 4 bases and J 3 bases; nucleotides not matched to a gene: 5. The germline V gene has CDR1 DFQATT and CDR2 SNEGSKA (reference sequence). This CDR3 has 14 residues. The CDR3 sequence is CSATPGQGYTEAFF. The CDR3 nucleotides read TGCAGTGCTACACCGGGACAGGGGTACACTGAAGCTTTCTTT.